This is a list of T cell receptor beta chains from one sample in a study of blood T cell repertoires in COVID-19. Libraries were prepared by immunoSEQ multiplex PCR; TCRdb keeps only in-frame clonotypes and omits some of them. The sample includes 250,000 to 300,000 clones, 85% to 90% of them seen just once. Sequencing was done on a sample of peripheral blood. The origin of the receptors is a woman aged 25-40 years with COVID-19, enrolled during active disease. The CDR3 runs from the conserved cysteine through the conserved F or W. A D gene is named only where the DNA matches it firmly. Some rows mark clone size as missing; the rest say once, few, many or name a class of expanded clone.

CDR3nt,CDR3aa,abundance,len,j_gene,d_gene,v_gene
TGTGCCAGCAGCTCCTTAGCGGGGGGCACAGATACGCAGTATTTT,CASSSLAGGTDTQYF,.,15,TRBJ2-3,TRBD2,TRBV7-9
TGTGCCAGCAGCTTGGACCGCCGAGACACTGAAGCTTTCTTT,CASSLDRRDTEAFF,.,14,TRBJ1-1,.,TRBV5-4
TGTGCCAGCTCCCCTCAGGGGGCCTACGGGGAGCTGTTTTTT,CASSPQGAYGELFF,many,14,TRBJ2-2,TRBD1,TRBV11-3
TGTGCCAGCAGCCCTAGGACAGGGAGAGGCACAGATACGCAGTATTTT,CASSPRTGRGTDTQYF,.,16,TRBJ2-3,TRBD1,TRBV7-9
TGTGCCAGTAGTATAGTCCGGGGACTAGCGGGGGGGCCTGACACAGATACGCAGTATTTT,CASSIVRGLAGGPDTDTQYF,once,20,TRBJ2-3,TRBD2,TRBV19
TGTGCCAGCAGTTACTCGGGGGACAGGGTTTATGGCTACACCTTC,CASSYSGDRVYGYTF,.,15,TRBJ1-2,TRBD1,TRBV6-6
TGTGCCAGCAGCCAAGGGGCCCGCACTGAAGCTTTCTTT,CASSQGARTEAFF,.,13,TRBJ1-1,.,TRBV11-3
TGCGCCAGCAGCCAAGTACAGCTCTCTGGGGCCAACGTCCTGACTTTC,CASSQVQLSGANVLTF,.,16,TRBJ2-6,.,TRBV4-1
TGTGCCAGCAGCTCCTCCGGGAGAAATCCCCTCCACTTT,CASSSSGRNPLHF,.,13,TRBJ1-6,.,TRBV3-1/TRBV3-2
TGTGCCAGCAGTGTGTGGGGGACAGGGTCTGAGCAGTTCTTC,CASSVWGTGSEQFF,.,14,TRBJ2-1,TRBD1,TRBV6-4
TGTGCCAGCTCACTTCTACCAGGGTCAGGAAATAATTCACCCCTCCACTTT,CASSLLPGSGNNSPLHF,.,17,TRBJ1-6,.,TRBV18
TGCGCCAGCAGCCTTCGGGGGAACACTGAAGCTTTCTTT,CASSLRGNTEAFF,.,13,TRBJ1-1,.,TRBV4-1
TGCGCCAGCAGTGAGCCGGCGGAGTGGAATAGCAATCAGCCCCAGCATTTT,CASSEPAEWNSNQPQHF,.,17,TRBJ1-5,.,TRBV10-2
TGTGCCACCAGTGATTTGAGACAGGGGGATAACTACAATGAGCAGTTCTTC,CATSDLRQGDNYNEQFF,.,17,TRBJ2-1,TRBD1,TRBV24-1
TGTGCCAGCAGTGTGCAAGCCATATTGGTCACCGGGGAGCTGTTTTTT,CASSVQAILVTGELFF,few,16,TRBJ2-2,.,TRBV2
TGTGCCAGTAGCGTAGCGGGGGGGTACAATGAGCAGTTCTTC,CASSVAGGYNEQFF,.,14,TRBJ2-1,TRBD2,TRBV19
TGCGCCAGCAGCCACGTGGGGGGAAGCTCCTACGAGCAGTACTTC,CASSHVGGSSYEQYF,.,15,TRBJ2-7,.,TRBV4-1
TGCGCCAGCAGCCCGGCCTCGGGGTCATTCCGCGAGCAGTACTTC,CASSPASGSFREQYF,.,15,TRBJ2-7,.,TRBV5-1
TGTGCCAGCAGCTTAGTAGGGGCCAGGATCCGCGGCTACACCTTC,CASSLVGARIRGYTF,few,15,TRBJ1-2,.,TRBV7-9
TGTGCCAGCAGTTTATCGGGGCAGGGAGGCGGCTACACCTTC,CASSLSGQGGGYTF,.,14,TRBJ1-2,.,TRBV27
TGTGCCAGCGCGGCGGGGGGGAGCACAGATACGCAGTATTTT,CASAAGGSTDTQYF,.,14,TRBJ2-3,TRBD2,TRBV7-2
TGCGCCAGCAGCTTGGGGACAGGGGTGGACTATGGCTACACCTTC,CASSLGTGVDYGYTF,.,15,TRBJ1-2,TRBD1,TRBV5-1
TGTGCCAGCGGGTCAGGAGGTGAGCAGTTCTTC,CASGSGGEQFF,.,11,TRBJ2-1,.,TRBV7-9
TGCGCCAGCAGTGAGATAGTCCAGGGGCAAAGCTATGGCTACACCTTC,CASSEIVQGQSYGYTF,.,16,TRBJ1-2,.,TRBV10-2
TGTGCCAGCAGCTGGGTAGCGGGAAGGGAGGCTGAGCAGTTCTTC,CASSWVAGREAEQFF,.,15,TRBJ2-1,TRBD2,TRBV7-9
TGTGCCAGCAGTTCAACAGGGGGCTATGGCTACACCTTC,CASSSTGGYGYTF,.,13,TRBJ1-2,TRBD1,TRBV12-3/TRBV12-4